Described below is a single TCR beta chain sequence and its context. The sample carries other DNA sequences with the same CDR3. This sample was taken from a study of blood T cell repertoires in COVID-19. For the study at large: The United States, Italy and Spain were the sources of the acute and convalescent COVID-19 samples.

Trimming cost V 6 bases and J 2 bases, with 11 bases left between them. The CDR3 is 13 amino acids. The germline V gene has CDR1 MNHEY and CDR2 SVGEGT. The Seattle patients joined while their infection was active and were tracked longitudinally afterward. Produced via immunoSEQ multiplex PCR; TCRdb's table is partial and in-frame only. The data contain 300,000 to 400,000 clones, about nine tenths of them seen just once; the ten biggest clones take up around 9.9%. The sequencing sample was made of peripheral blood. The sequence came from a man aged 25-40 years with COVID-19, enrolled during active disease. The chain employs TRBV6-2 or TRBV6-3 and TRBJ2-7, with a possible D match to TRBD2 (5 bases). The chain's CDR3 is CASSPGVPYEQYF. DNA of the CDR3: TGTGCCAGCAGCCCCGGGGTACCCTACGAGCAGTACTTC.